These T cell receptor beta chains were read from a single sample in a study of blood T cell repertoires in COVID-19. Measured with immunoSEQ multiplex PCR; TCRdb has only the in-frame clones, and not every one. The table lists 250,000 to 350,000 clones, more than 90% of them singletons. Input material: PBMCs or T cells enriched from blood (not recorded which). All receptors come from a woman aged 25 to 39 who had recovered from COVID-19. CDR3s include the opening cysteine and the closing phenylalanine or tryptophan. The D gene is left open where the match is weak. Size tells how often a clone was seen (once, few, many) or the class of an expanded clone, and some rows leave it out.

abundance	j_gene	v_gene	len	d_gene	CDR3nt	CDR3aa
NA	TRBJ2-4	TRBV11-3	15	TRBD1	TGTGCCAGCAGCTTATTGGGGACAGGGGAAAACATTCAGTACTTC	CASSLLGTGENIQYF
NA	TRBJ2-7	TRBV7-9	13	NA	TGTGCCAGCAGCCCGGAACTAGACTACGAGCAGTACTTC	CASSPELDYEQYF
NA	TRBJ2-5	TRBV20-1	11	NA	TGCAGTGAGAGCGTTTCAGAGACCCAGTACTTC	CSESVSETQYF
NA	TRBJ2-5	TRBV4-3	15	NA	TGCGCCAGCAGCCAAGAGACAGGTTTCCTGGAGACCCAGTACTTC	CASSQETGFLETQYF
few	TRBJ1-2	TRBV7-2	18	NA	TGTGCCAGCCGCTCTGGGGGGGCGGAGGGCAGGGCCCTCTATGGCTACACCTTC	CASRSGGAEGRALYGYTF
NA	TRBJ1-2	TRBV11-2	15	TRBD1	TGTGCCAGCAGCTCCAGGACAGGGTCCGGCTATGGCTACACCTTC	CASSSRTGSGYGYTF
NA	TRBJ1-5	TRBV7-2	13	NA	TGTGCCAGCAGCTTAACAGGGAATCAGCCCCAGCATTTT	CASSLTGNQPQHF
once	TRBJ2-7	TRBV5-1	14	NA	TGCGCCAGCAGCTTGGAAGCGGGTACCTACGAGCAGTACTTC	CASSLEAGTYEQYF
NA	TRBJ1-2	TRBV24-1	16	TRBD1	TGTGCCACCAGTGATCCCAGGACAGGGCTACCGTCGGGCTACACCTTC	CATSDPRTGLPSGYTF
NA	TRBJ2-7	TRBV27	13	NA	TGTGCCAGCAGTTCGGGTCTAACCTACGAGCAGTACTTC	CASSSGLTYEQYF
NA	TRBJ1-1	TRBV6-5	13	NA	TGTGCCAGCAGGGCCCACATGAACACTGAAGCTTTCTTT	CASRAHMNTEAFF
NA	TRBJ1-1	TRBV5-4	15	NA	TGTGCCAGCAGCTCTGGGACACAGCCGAACACTGAAGCTTTCTTT	CASSSGTQPNTEAFF
NA	TRBJ2-7	TRBV7-7	14	NA	TGTGCTAGCAGCGCCACGAGTGGCTCCTACGAGCAGTACTTC	CASSATSGSYEQYF
NA	TRBJ1-6	TRBV7-2	13	NA	TGTGCCAGCAGGGACAGCCACAATTCACCCCTCCACTTT	CASRDSHNSPLHF
few	TRBJ1-1	TRBV7-9	17	NA	TGTGCCAGCAGCTCCGTTCTTGGGACAATTATGAACACTGAAGCTTTCTTT	CASSSVLGTIMNTEAFF
NA	TRBJ2-7	TRBV28	11	NA	TGTGCCAGCAGTTTAGGCCAGGGGAGGTACTTC	CASSLGQGRYF
NA	TRBJ1-2	TRBV5-1	19	NA	TGCGCCAGCAGTATCTCTACGGAGTCTCTTCCGTTAGCTAACTATGGCTACACCTTC	CASSISTESLPLANYGYTF
NA	TRBJ1-5	TRBV19	15	NA	TGTGCCAGTAGTCCCCGGAGATCGGGCAATCAGCCCCAGCATTTT	CASSPRRSGNQPQHF
NA	TRBJ2-3	TRBV3-1/TRBV3-2	18	TRBD2	TGTGCCAGCAGCCAATGGGGCGGGGGGGCCTTGAATGCAGATACGCAGTATTTT	CASSQWGGGALNADTQYF
NA	TRBJ1-4	TRBV6-5	16	TRBD1	TGTGCCAGCAGTTACATGGCGGGACAGCTTAATGAAAAACTGTTTTTT	CASSYMAGQLNEKLFF
NA	TRBJ1-2	TRBV3-1/TRBV3-2	15	TRBD1	TGTGCCAGCAGCCAAGGGGGACAGGGAGCCTATGGCTACACCTTC	CASSQGGQGAYGYTF
NA	TRBJ2-7	TRBV5-6	13	NA	TGTGCCAGCAGTGACCAGAGAGAGGACGAGCAGTACTTC	CASSDQREDEQYF
NA	TRBJ1-1	TRBV7-2	14	NA	TGTGCCAGCAGCTCATCCGGGGGGTACACTGAAGCTTTCTTT	CASSSSGGYTEAFF
once	TRBJ2-1	TRBV5-5	15	TRBD2	TGTGCCAGCAGCTTCCCCGGGACTACGCTGAATGAGCAGTTCTTC	CASSFPGTTLNEQFF
NA	TRBJ2-2	TRBV7-3	16	NA	TGTGCCAGCAGCTTAAGGGGCTGGGGGGACACCGGGGAGCTGTTTTTT	CASSLRGWGDTGELFF
NA	TRBJ2-2	TRBV5-1	15	NA	TGCGCCAGCAGCTGGGGCGGGGGCGCGACCGGGGAGCTGTTTTTT	CASSWGGGATGELFF